These 14 T cell receptor beta chains were sequenced from one sample in a study of T cells in localized non-small cell lung cancer. Libraries were prepared by immunoSEQ multiplex PCR; TCRdb keeps only in-frame clonotypes and omits some of them. The profile shows 30,000 to 40,000 clones, 86% of them singletons. Specimen: peripheral blood mononuclear cells, collected before any cancer treatment. These receptors originate from a male donor aged 60 or over with stage II lung adenocarcinoma.

The CDR3 DNA is TGTGCCAGTAGTATAGAGGTGAACACTGAAGCTTTCTTT. The encoded protein is CASSIEVNTEAFF. This sequence joins TRBV19 and TRBJ1-1; D unclear. The V gene lost 0 bases and the J gene lost 0 bases, with 2 bases spanning the gap. The CDR3 has 13 residues. Germline CDR1 reads LNHDA; CDR2 reads SQIVND (reference sequence).

With regard to this clone: Sequence at one end of the junction differs from germline and may be a read error. CDR3 sequence (DNA): TGTGCCAGCACCTTGGGGTCTGGGGCCAACGTCCTGACTTTC. This codes for CASTLGSGANVLTF. V gene TRBV5-5 combines with J gene TRBJ2-6; D ambiguous. CDR1 SGHKS and CDR2 YYEKEE come from the germline V gene (reference sequence). This CDR3 region has 14 residues.

This chain uses TRBV10-3 with TRBJ2-7; the match to TRBD1 covers 8 bases. Germline CDR1 reads ENHRY; CDR2 reads SYGVKD. This CDR3 has 12 amino acids. V gave up 10 bases and J gave up 6 bases; unmatched junction bases: 8. The CDR3 coding sequence is TGTGCCACCCGGCCAGGGGGCGCCGAGCAGTACTTC. Encoded protein: CATRPGGAEQYF.

The V gene is TRBV14, the J gene TRBJ2-7; 8 bases fit TRBD2. The ends lost 1 base at V and 6 bases at J; junction bases unmatched: 8. The germline CDR1 and CDR2 sequences are SGHDN and FVKESK. The CDR3 extends over 15 amino acids. The CDR3 here is CASSQVPLAGGEQYF. In DNA form, the CDR3 reads TGTGCCAGCAGCCAAGTGCCGTTGGCGGGAGGCGAGCAGTACTTC.

This clone has a handful of counts. The chain has TRBV7-2 and TRBJ2-3; D uncertain. The CDR3 runs 15 residues. Trimming shortened V by 5 bases and J by 2 bases, and 14 bases separated the two germline ends. The germline CDR1 and CDR2 sequences are SGHTA and FQGNSA. The CDR3 DNA sequence: TGTGCCAGCAGCCCCCGAAATCCCGCCACAGATACGCAGTATTTT. Its protein is CASSPRNPATDTQYF.

The chain couples TRBV6-5 to TRBJ1-1; maybe TRBD1 (5 bases). The germline V gene has CDR1 MNHEY and CDR2 SVGAGI. With 7 bases removed from V and 2 bases from J, the gap between germline ends came to 11 bases. The length of the CDR3 is 13 residues. The CDR3 DNA reads as TGTGCCAGCACCGTCGGGGGAAACACTGAAGCTTTCTTT. Its translation: CASTVGGNTEAFF.

The chain employs TRBV7-2 and TRBJ1-4; 7 bases are a match to TRBD1. The CDR3 totals 14 residues. CDR1 is SGHTA and CDR2 is FQGNSA in the germline V gene. V lost 5 bases and J lost 8; bases outside the gene matches: 8. In DNA, the CDR3 is TGTGCCAGCAGCCCAGGGGGGACGGGCGAAAAACTGTTTTTT. Translation gives CASSPGGTGEKLFF. Full variable domain (remainder filled in from reference TRBV7-2 and TRBJ1-4): GAGVSQSPSNKVTEKGKDVELRCDPISGHTALYWYRQSLGQGLEFLIYFQGNSAPDKSGLPSDRFSAERTGGSVSTLTIQRTQQEDSAVYLCASSPGGTGEKLFFGSGTQLSVL.

The J gene is TRBJ1-3, the V gene TRBV14; D perhaps matches TRBD1 (6 bases). The CDR3 is 15 residues long. Trimming stripped 4 bases from V and 0 bases from J, with 10 bases between. CDR1 and CDR2 from the germline V gene are SGHDN and FVKESK. The CDR3 protein is CASSLRQASGNTIYF. CDR3 DNA sequence: TGTGCCAGCAGCCTTCGACAGGCCTCTGGAAACACCATATATTTT.

This clone showed up just once. The chain couples TRBV10-1 to TRBJ1-1; tentatively, D is TRBD1 (5 bases). This CDR3 comprises 13 residues. V dropped 3 bases and J dropped 6 bases, with 11 bases sitting between them. Germline values: CDR1 WNHNN, CDR2 SYGVQD (reference sequence). The CDR3 region has the DNA TGCGCCAGCAGTGAACAGGTGGAGGCTGAAGCTTTCTTT. Its translation: CASSEQVEAEAFF.

The gene calls are TRBV6-1 and TRBJ2-1; the match to TRBD1 covers 9 bases. Trimming at V came to 10 bases and at J to 1 base, leaving 2 bases not matched to a gene. Germline V CDR1 and CDR2: MNHNS, SASEGT. The length of the CDR3 is 13 residues. Here the CDR3 DNA reads TGTGCCATCGGACAGGGGTCCTACAATGAGCAGTTCTTC. Encoded protein: CAIGQGSYNEQFF.

Judged by abundance, this clone is medium-sized. The gene calls are TRBV28 and TRBJ2-3, with TRBD2 identical over 7 bases. The CDR3 is 14 amino acids. Germline CDR1 reads MDHEN; CDR2 reads SYDVKM. Trimming at V came to 5 bases and at J to 3 bases, leaving 5 bases not matched to a gene. The CDR3 loop is CASSRGSLTDTQYF. Written as DNA, the CDR3 is TGTGCCAGCAGTCGCGGGAGCTTAACAGATACGCAGTATTTT.

The chain uses TRBV7-9 and TRBJ2-7, with 7 positions matching TRBD2. V lost 0 bases and J lost 2; bases outside the gene matches: 1. This CDR3 is 14 amino acids long. Looked up from germline, CDR1 is SEHNR and CDR2 is FQNEAQ (reference sequence). The CDR3 reads CASSLAGGPYEQYF. CDR3 DNA sequence: TGTGCCAGCAGCTTAGCGGGAGGGCCCTACGAGCAGTACTTC.

The genes are TRBV6-1 and TRBJ1-1; a weak D match, TRBD1 (6 bases). V dropped 4 bases and J dropped 1 base, with 16 bases sitting between them. The CDR3 consists of 16 residues. Germline CDR1 and CDR2: MNHNS and SASEGT. CDR3 in amino acids: CASSVEGGGRNTEAFF. CDR3 DNA: TGTGCCAGCAGTGTTGAGGGCGGGGGCCGGAACACTGAAGCTTTCTTT.

V is TRBV7-2 and J is TRBJ1-1, with D tentatively TRBD1 (5 bases). This CDR3 is built from 15 residues. The germline V and J ends were trimmed by 1 base and 5 bases, with 14 bases remaining between them. Germline V CDR1 and CDR2: SGHTA, FQGNSA. In DNA, the CDR3 is TGTGCCAGCAGCTTAGATTCAGGGATAAGGACTGAAGCTTTCTTT. Amino acid sequence: CASSLDSGIRTEAFF.